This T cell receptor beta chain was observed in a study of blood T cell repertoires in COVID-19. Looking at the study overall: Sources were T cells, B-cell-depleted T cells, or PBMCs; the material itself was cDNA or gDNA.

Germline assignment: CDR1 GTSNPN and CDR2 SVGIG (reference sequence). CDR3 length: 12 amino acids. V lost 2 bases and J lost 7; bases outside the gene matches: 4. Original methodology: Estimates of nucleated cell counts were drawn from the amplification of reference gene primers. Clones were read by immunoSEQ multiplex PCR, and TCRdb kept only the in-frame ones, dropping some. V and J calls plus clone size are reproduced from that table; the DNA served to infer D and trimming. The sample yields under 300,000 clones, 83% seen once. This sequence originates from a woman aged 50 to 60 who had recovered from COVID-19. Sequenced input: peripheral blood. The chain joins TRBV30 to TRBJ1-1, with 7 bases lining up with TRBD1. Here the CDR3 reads CAWSPGQYEAFF. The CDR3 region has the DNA TGTGCCTGGAGTCCGGGACAGTATGAAGCTTTCTTT.